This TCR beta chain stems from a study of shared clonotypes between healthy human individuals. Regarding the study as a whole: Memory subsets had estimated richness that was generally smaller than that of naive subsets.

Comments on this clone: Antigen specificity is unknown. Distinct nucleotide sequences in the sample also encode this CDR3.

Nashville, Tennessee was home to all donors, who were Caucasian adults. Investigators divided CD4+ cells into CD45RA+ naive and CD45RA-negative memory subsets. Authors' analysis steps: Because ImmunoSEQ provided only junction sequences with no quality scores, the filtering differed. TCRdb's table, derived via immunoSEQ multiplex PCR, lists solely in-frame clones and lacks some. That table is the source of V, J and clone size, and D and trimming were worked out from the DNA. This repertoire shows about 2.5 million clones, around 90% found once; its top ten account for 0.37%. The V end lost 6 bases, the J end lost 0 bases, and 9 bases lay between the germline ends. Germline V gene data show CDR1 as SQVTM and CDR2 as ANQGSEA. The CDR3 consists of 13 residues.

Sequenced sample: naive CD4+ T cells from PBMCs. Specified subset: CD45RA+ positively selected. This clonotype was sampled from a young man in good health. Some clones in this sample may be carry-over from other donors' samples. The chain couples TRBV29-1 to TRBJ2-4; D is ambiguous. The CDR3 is CSVTDIAKNIQYF. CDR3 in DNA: TGCAGCGTAACCGATATAGCCAAAAACATTCAGTACTTC.